Given below is one T cell receptor (beta chain) in context. Its antigen is not yet known. Base qualities were left out, and no much larger clone turns up one base away. The data were obtained in a study of vaccination effects on CD4 cells after COVID-19 (dated by TCRdb to between 2021 and 2024). Some background on the complete study: Each participant received two doses of an mRNA SARS-CoV-2 vaccine, either BNT162b2 or mRNA-1273. Altogether, around ten COVID-19 convalescent patients and several SARS-CoV-2-naive healthy vaccine recipients made up the full study. The study compared SARS-CoV-2 spike-specific CD4+ TCR repertoires before and after mRNA vaccination in COVID-19 convalescent patients and infection-naive vaccine recipients. Cultures from other donors in the study were sequenced using the Oncomine TCR Beta short-read assay on an Illumina iSeq 100. Summary of the overall study and its limitations: Among healthy vaccine recipients, nearly all vaccine-induced clones were SARS-CoV-2 mono-reactive, and only 1 of 255 was cross-reactive with common cold coronaviruses. The study was limited by a small number of convalescent patients and lacked early post-infection timepoints. At late post-vaccination timepoints, both infection-induced and vaccine-induced clones showed marked clonal contraction, consistent with waning T cell responses.

Library construction relied on the immunoSEQ multiplex PCR assay. DNA from the CD4+ T cells that had been cultured and isolated underwent TCR beta CDR3 sequencing. The original methods were these. Non-productive TCR sequences were removed, reads were trimmed to the CDR3 region, and CDR3s of at least 7 amino acids were retained. Antigen-specific clonotypes were identified using the MANAFEST web app by comparison of expansion in peptide wells against reference cultures. To be called positive, a clone needed expansion at FDR<0.05 compared with the reference and with all other wells, an odds ratio greater than 5, and a frequency greater than 0.1% in two replicate wells. Cross-reactive clonotypes were defined as significantly expanded in SARS-CoV-2 spike wells and in at least one common cold coronavirus spike condition. CDR3 similarity was assessed by Levenshtein distance using the stringdist R package, and unrooted trees were constructed with ape in R 3.6.1. Entries here come from immuneACCESS through TCRdb and include only in-frame sequences with V and J called. Some clones fail to appear in such tables; in the studies checked, an unresolved V gene covers under half of the shortfall, and the cause of the remainder is unknown. V and J calls and clone size come straight from that table; D and trimming were deduced from the DNA. This sample lists tens of thousands of clones; 55% to 75% were detected once. The top ten clones comprise 25% to 30% of the sample.

The CDR1 and CDR2 encoded by the germline V gene are MDHEN and SYDVKM. Its CDR3 holds 16 amino acids, cysteine through phenylalanine. Only CDR3 DNA remains: 48 bases, in frame from the first base. Trimming removed 8 bases from V and 0 bases from J; the gene matches leave 7 bases unexplained. To identify antigen-specific CD4+ T cell clonotypes by their expansion, the ViraFEST assay first stimulated PBMC with viral peptide pools and then applied TCR sequencing. After around 11 days of culture, CD4+ T cells were isolated with the EasySep CD4+ T cell isolation kit. None of the healthy vaccine recipients had a prior SARS-CoV-2 infection, which was confirmed by nucleocapsid antibody tests that came back negative both before and after vaccination. About 2.1 million PBMC per well were cultured in IMDM with about 4.5% human AB serum, 9 to 10 IU/ml IL-2 and gentamicin, plus 10 ug/ml peptides. Half of the culture medium was replaced with fresh IL-2-containing medium on days 3 and 7. Unless otherwise noted, each peptide stimulation condition was cultured in triplicate wells. PBMC were separated from whole blood using Ficoll-Paque Plus gradient centrifugation and were then either cryopreserved at -140C or used fresh. The overlapping peptide pools covered the spike proteins of SARS-CoV-2 as well as those of the common cold coronaviruses HCoV-NL63, HCoV-OC43 and HCoV-229E. Genomic DNA was extracted from cultured CD4+ T cells with the QIAamp micro DNA kit.

Sequenced here: CD4+ T cells from PBMCs cultured with HCoV-229E spike peptides, sampled before COVID-19 vaccination. This specimen's cell subset or site label, per the study, means: HCoV-229E spike overlapping peptide pool stimulation. The sequence joins TRBV28 to TRBJ2-1, and 10 junction bases match TRBD2. This TCR was sampled from a human donor who received a COVID-19 vaccine. The DNA is as follows: TGTGCCAGCGGAGCGGGAGGGTCGAGCTCCTACAATGAGCAGTTCTTC. Translated, this is CASGAGGSSSYNEQFF.